This TCR beta chain is from a study of blood T cell repertoires in COVID-19. Using immunoSEQ multiplex PCR, the repertoire was profiled, and TCRdb retains in-frame clones only, with some absent. The profile shows about 250,000 clones, approximately 86% of them singletons. This receptor was taken from a woman aged 50 to 60 who had recovered from COVID-19. Material for sequencing was PBMCs or T cells enriched from blood (not recorded which).

This chain's CDR3 is CASSEQGEINGYTF. As DNA, the CDR3 is TGTGCCAGCAGCGAACAGGGCGAGATCAACGGCTACACCTTC. The J gene is TRBJ1-2, the V gene TRBV7-9, with D possibly being TRBD1 (6 bases). Germline V gene lookup returns CDR1 SEHNR and CDR2 FQNEAQ (reference sequence). The CDR3 loop spans 14 amino acids. The V gene lost 5 bases and the J gene lost 8 bases, with 18 bases spanning the gap.